Listed here are 25 T cell receptor beta chains from one sample, sequenced in a study of blood T cell repertoires in COVID-19 (dated by TCRdb to the early 2020s). The library relied on the immunoSEQ multiplex PCR assay. TCRdb obtained this table from immuneACCESS and retained in-frame rearrangements with V and J assigned. These tables miss some clones; where compared with another copy, unresolved V genes account for less than half of the shortfall, and the remainder is unexplained. The sample has 250,000 or so clones on record, around 82% of them singletons. Of the sample, around 3.5% falls within the top ten clones. The sequenced material came from PBMCs or T cells enriched from blood (not recorded which). These receptors were taken from a man in his fifties who had recovered from COVID-19.

In the case of this clone: This CDR3 is also generated by other DNA sequences in the sample. The rearrangement links TRBV5-4 to TRBJ2-5; 10 nucleotides line up with TRBD2. Trimming cost V 0 bases and J 3 bases; bases outside gene matches: 2. Germline V gene lookup returns CDR1 SGHNT and CDR2 YYREEE (reference sequence). CDR3 length equals 15 residues. This CDR3 is CASSLGLAGEETQYF. The CDR3 DNA reads TGTGCCAGCAGCTTGGGGCTAGCGGGAGAAGAGACCCAGTACTTC.

V and J are TRBV7-2 and TRBJ2-3, with a possible D match to TRBD2 (5 bases). In germline, CDR1 is SGHTA, CDR2 FQGNSA. The V and J ends lost 5 bases and 3 bases respectively, with 18 bases between them. There are 16 residues in the CDR3. CDR3: CASSLGLVARTDTQYF. CDR3 bases: TGTGCCAGCAGCCTCGGACTTGTGGCTAGGACAGATACGCAGTATTTT. The whole variable domain, filled in from reference TRBV7-2 and TRBJ2-3, reads GAGVSQSPSNKVTEKGKDVELRCDPISGHTALYWYRQSLGQGLEFLIYFQGNSAPDKSGLPSDRFSAERTGGSVSTLTIQRTQQEDSAVYLCASSLGLVARTDTQYFGPGTRLTVL.

This rearrangement joins TRBV5-1 to TRBJ2-2; tentative D call: TRBD1 (6 bases). Germline CDR1 reads SGHRS; CDR2 reads YFSETQ. The CDR3 runs 13 residues. Trimming took 6 bases from V and 3 from J, leaving 9 bases between them. The CDR3 sequence: CASKGVDTGELFF. CDR3 nucleotides: TGCGCCAGCAAGGGGGTCGACACCGGGGAGCTGTTTTTT.

This chain connects TRBV25-1 to TRBJ2-7, with 9 bases that match TRBD2. CDR1 and CDR2 (germline): MGHDK, SYGVNS. The CDR3 is 14 amino acids. J gave up 1 base and V 5 bases, and 3 bases lay outside the gene matches. As DNA, the CDR3 is TGTGCCAGCAGTAAGCTAGCGGGATCCTACGAGCAGTACTTC. It specifies CASSKLAGSYEQYF.

This rearrangement joins TRBV29-1 to TRBJ2-2; no firm D call. Germline loops: CDR1 SQVTM, CDR2 ANQGSEA. CDR3 length equals 17 residues. The V and J ends lost 5 bases and 0 bases respectively, with 19 bases between them. The CDR3 here is CSVSLLRKNPNTGELFF. The CDR3 coding sequence is TGCAGCGTTTCACTCCTGAGGAAAAACCCGAACACCGGGGAGCTGTTTTTT.

The chain has TRBV11-2 and TRBJ2-1; 11 bases map to TRBD2. The CDR3 runs 14 residues. The germline gives CDR1 SGHAT, CDR2 FQNNGV. The V segment lost 5 bases and the J segment 5 bases; nucleotides outside the gene matches: 2. CDR3 bases: TGTGCCAGCAGCCTGGGACTAGCGGACAATGAGCAGTTCTTC. Encoded protein: CASSLGLADNEQFF.

The chain uses TRBV27 and TRBJ1-5; no firm D call. Germline lookup yields CDR1 MNHEY and CDR2 SMNVEV (reference sequence). The V gene lost 6 bases and the J gene lost 7 bases, with 13 bases spanning the gap. The CDR3 contains 13 residues. CDR3 coding DNA: TGTGCCAGCAGCGACATGTTTCAGCAGCCCCAGCATTTT. The encoded protein is CASSDMFQQPQHF.

In this sample, this clone turned up many times. This chain connects TRBV11-3 to TRBJ2-2; D may be TRBD1 (6 bases). Germline V CDR1 and CDR2: SGHNT, YENEEA. The V end was cut by 4 bases, the J end by 8 bases, with 14 bases between. This CDR3 has 14 amino acids. CDR3 DNA sequence: TGTGCCAGCAGCTCACGGGACAATTTGGGGGAGCTGTTTTTT. Protein product: CASSSRDNLGELFF.

The gene calls are TRBV5-1 and TRBJ2-6, with D unclear. Per germline, CDR1 SGHRS and CDR2 YFSETQ. Trimming shortened V by 9 bases and J by 2 bases, and 9 bases separated the two germline ends. The CDR3 has 13 amino acids. CDR3 protein: CATVTPGANVLTF. The CDR3 DNA is TGCGCCACCGTAACTCCTGGGGCCAACGTCCTGACTTTC.

This rearrangement joins TRBV21-1 to TRBJ1-1. TRBV21-1 is a listed pseudogene. This CDR3 is 13 amino acids long. The CDR3 is CASRGRENTEAFF. The CDR3 DNA sequence: TGTGCCAGCAGGGGGAGAGAGAACACTGAAGCTTTCTTT.

V and J are TRBV14 and TRBJ1-2; D not certain. Germline V gene data show CDR1 as SGHDN and CDR2 as FVKESK. Trimming took off 4 bases at V and 3 bases at J, with 9 bases between the two ends. The CDR3 loop spans 13 amino acids. CDR3 sequence (DNA): TGTGCCAGCAGCCTCGACACGTACTATGGCTACACCTTC. It encodes CASSLDTYYGYTF.

The rearrangement joins TRBV15 to TRBJ2-7; 8 bases fit TRBD1. Per germline, CDR1 LNHNV and CDR2 YYDKDF (reference sequence). CDR3 length equals 15 residues. V lost 5 bases and J lost 2; bases outside the gene matches: 8. CDR3 protein: CATSSQDRVPYEQYF. Here the CDR3 DNA reads TGTGCCACCAGCTCTCAGGACAGGGTCCCCTACGAGCAGTACTTC.

The chain couples TRBV5-1 to TRBJ1-1, with D possibly TRBD1 on 6 matching bases. The germline gives CDR1 SGHRS, CDR2 YFSETQ. CDR3 length: 14 residues. Trimming left V 3 bases short and J 9 bases short, with 18 bases between. The chain's CDR3 is CASSSGPRDTQAFF. The CDR3 region has the DNA TGCGCCAGCAGCTCGGGACCCCGGGACACGCAAGCTTTCTTT.

This clone occurred a few times. The CDR3 bases are TGTGCCAGCAGCGTCAGGACAGGGCAAGAGACCCAGTACTTC. This gives the protein CASSVRTGQETQYF. The gene calls are TRBV9 and TRBJ2-5, with 8 bases fitting TRBD1. CDR3 length equals 14 residues. V trimming: 2 bases; J trimming: 2 bases; junction bases outside the gene matches: 2. CDR1 is SGDLS and CDR2 is YYNGEE in the germline V gene.

The genes are TRBV6-6 and TRBJ2-7; maybe TRBD2 (6 bases). Trimming left V 2 bases short and J 4 bases short, with 9 bases between. CDR3 length equals 13 residues. The germline V gene encodes CDR1 MNHNY and CDR2 SVGAGI (reference sequence). CDR3 coding DNA: TGTGCCAGCAGTTACGGCGGGAAATACGAGCAGTACTTC. Residues: CASSYGGKYEQYF.

The chain combines TRBV7-9 with TRBJ1-1; a possible D gene is TRBD1 (5 bases). Germline V gives CDR1 SEHNR, CDR2 FQNEAQ (reference sequence). V dropped 5 bases and J dropped 4 bases, with 20 bases sitting between them. The CDR3 is 16 residues long. CDR3 coding DNA: TGTGCCAGCAGCGTAACTGTTACAGGATACCTCACTGAAGCTTTCTTT. It is translated as CASSVTVTGYLTEAFF.

The chain carries TRBV4-1 and TRBJ2-2, with 7 positions matching TRBD2. Germline V gene lookup returns CDR1 MGHRA and CDR2 YSYEKL. The CDR3 covers 18 residues. After removal of 0 bases from V and 4 bases from J, the junction contained 11 bases not matched to a gene. The chain's CDR3 is CASSQEGLAEKGTGELFF. CDR3 sequence (DNA): TGCGCCAGCAGCCAAGAAGGGCTAGCGGAAAAAGGCACCGGGGAGCTGTTTTTT.

This clone appeared once. V usage is TRBV28 and J usage is TRBJ2-2, with 7 bases aligning to TRBD2. CDR3 length equals 18 residues. V gave up 2 bases and J gave up 7 bases; unmatched junction bases: 16. CDR1 is MDHEN, CDR2 SYDVKM, per germline. The CDR3 DNA reads as TGTGCCAGCAGTTTACCGATACCGGGAGGAGGAGAGTTCGGGGAGCTGTTTTTT. Translated: CASSLPIPGGGEFGELFF.

The V call is TRBV6-4, the J call TRBJ1-5; weak D call: TRBD1 (5 bases). The V and J ends lost 5 bases and 5 bases respectively, with 16 bases between them. This CDR3 is built from 15 residues. Looked up from germline, CDR1 is MRHNA and CDR2 is SNTAGT. The CDR3 reads CASSPREETDQPQHF. The CDR3 bases are TGTGCCAGCAGTCCCAGGGAAGAAACCGATCAGCCCCAGCATTTT.

The chain is built from TRBV30 and TRBJ1-1; D gene unclear. CDR3 length: 13 amino acids. Germline-derived CDR1 and CDR2 are GTSNPN and SVGIG (reference sequence). The V end lost 5 bases, the J end lost 1 base, and 11 bases lay between the germline ends. CDR3 protein: CAWLTLWNTEAFF. The CDR3 DNA reads TGTGCCTGGCTGACTCTCTGGAACACTGAAGCTTTCTTT.

The gene calls are TRBV11-2 and TRBJ2-1; 14 nucleotides agree with TRBD2. The germline CDR1 and CDR2 sequences are SGHAT and FQNNGV. The trim removed 2 bases at V and 7 bases at J, leaving 7 bases unmatched. CDR3 length equals 17 residues. CDR3 sequence (DNA): TGTGCCAGCAGCTTACGGCGGACTAGCGGGGGGACAAATGAGCAGTTCTTC. It is translated as CASSLRRTSGGTNEQFF. The entire variable domain, with the rest obtained from reference TRBV11-2 and TRBJ2-1, is as follows: EAGVAQSPRYKIIEKRQSVAFWCNPISGHATLYWYQQILGQGPKLLIQFQNNGVVDDSQLPKDRFSAERLKGVDSTLKIQPAKLEDSAVYLCASSLRRTSGGTNEQFFGPGTRLTVL.

The rearrangement uses TRBV9 and TRBJ2-5; 7 bases align to TRBD2. The germline V gene has CDR1 SGDLS and CDR2 YYNGEE. Germline trimming cut 4 bases from V and 3 bases from J; bases unmatched to any gene: 9. CDR3 length: 15 residues. The CDR3 DNA follows: TGTGCCAGCAGCCCTGGGAGGGCGATTAAAGAGACCCAGTACTTC. This sequence encodes CASSPGRAIKETQYF.

The rearrangement uses TRBV4-1 and TRBJ1-5; the D gene is possibly TRBD1 (5 bases). The CDR3 totals 15 residues. V lost 0 bases and J lost 7, with 13 bases in between. From germline, CDR1 is MGHRA and CDR2 YSYEKL. CDR3 residues: CASSQDSQGGQPQHF. CDR3 DNA: TGCGCCAGCAGCCAAGATAGCCAGGGAGGCCAGCCCCAGCATTTT.

This sequence joins TRBV6-5 and TRBJ1-4; 7 bases agree with TRBD1. Unmatched junction bases numbered 6, after V lost 4 bases and J lost 7 bases. Per germline, CDR1 MNHEY and CDR2 SVGAGI. This CDR3 is 14 amino acids long. The CDR3 loop is CASSFDRVTEKLFF. CDR3 bases: TGTGCCAGCAGTTTCGACAGGGTCACTGAAAAACTGTTTTTT.

The chain couples TRBV28 to TRBJ1-5, with a possible D match to TRBD1 (5 bases). The CDR3 extends over 11 amino acids. With 6 bases removed from V and 6 bases from J, the gap between germline ends came to 6 bases. Germline CDR1 reads MDHEN; CDR2 reads SYDVKM. The CDR3 DNA follows: TGTGCCAGCAGAGGGGCTCAGCCCCAGCATTTT. It encodes CASRGAQPQHF.